The rows below give T cell receptor beta chains drawn from one sample of a study of blood T cell repertoires in COVID-19. Sequencing used immunoSEQ multiplex PCR; TCRdb keeps in-frame clones, though not all of them. The sample has about 210,000 clones, 65% to 90% seen once. Source material: peripheral blood. Receptors originate from a man between 50 and 59 years old with COVID-19, enrolled during active disease. Both conserved end residues are part of each CDR3. D genes are given only for firm matches. The size of a clone is reported for some rows only, either as once, few or many, or as a class for expanded clones.

>TRBV7-2|TRBJ1-6|.|.
CASSLGVAENSPLHF
TGTGCCAGCAGCTTAGGTGTGGCGGAGAATTCACCCCTCCACTTT
>TRBV11-3|TRBJ2-2|TRBD1|.
CASSSTLGTGGELFF
TGTGCCAGCAGCTCAACGCTAGGGACAGGCGGGGAGCTGTTTTTT
>TRBV2|TRBJ1-2|.|.
CARTTPPYYGYTF
TGTGCCAGGACGACTCCACCCTACTATGGCTACACCTTC
>TRBV3-1/TRBV3-2|TRBJ1-2|.|once
CASSQAGAPHYGYTF
TGTGCCAGCAGCCAAGCAGGGGCCCCCCACTATGGCTACACCTTC
>TRBV27|TRBJ1-6|.|.
CASSHSLGLNTYSYNSPLHF
TGTGCCAGCAGTCATTCCCTCGGTCTCAATACTTACTCCTATAATTCACCCCTCCACTTT
>TRBV24-1|TRBJ1-4|TRBD1|.
CATSESTGAKLFF
TGTGCCACCAGTGAATCTACAGGGGCGAAACTGTTTTTT
>TRBV3-1/TRBV3-2|TRBJ2-5|.|.
CASSQEGLGSGETQYF
TGTGCCAGCAGCCAAGAAGGTCTGGGTTCGGGAGAGACCCAGTACTTC
>TRBV25-1|TRBJ1-4|TRBD1|.
CASSATGGNEKLFF
TGTGCCAGCAGTGCGACAGGGGGCAATGAAAAACTGTTTTTT
>TRBV21-1|TRBJ2-5|.|.
CASSLRTSVRVETQYF
TGTGCCAGCAGCCTTCGGACTAGCGTGAGGGTAGAGACCCAGTACTTC
>TRBV5-4|TRBJ1-2|TRBD1|.
CASSLDRNYGYTF
TGTGCCAGCAGCCTGGACAGGAATTATGGCTACACCTTC
>TRBV4-1|TRBJ2-5|TRBD2|few
CASSQDQRGDQETQYF
TGCGCCAGCAGCCAAGATCAGCGGGGGGACCAAGAGACCCAGTACTTC
>TRBV19|TRBJ1-5|.|.
CASSSRVDQPQHF
TGTGCCAGTAGTTCCAGGGTTGATCAGCCCCAGCATTTT
>TRBV24-1|TRBJ2-3|.|.
CATSDRRGDTQYF
TGTGCCACCAGTGATCGGAGAGGGGATACGCAGTATTTT
>TRBV7-3|TRBJ2-3|TRBD2|once
CASSSLAGSTDTQYF
TGTGCCAGCAGCTCACTAGCGGGGAGCACAGATACGCAGTATTTT
>TRBV24-1|TRBJ2-3|.|.
CATSDSGTSTDTQYF
TGTGCCACCAGTGATTCCGGGACAAGCACAGATACGCAGTATTTT
>TRBV15|TRBJ2-2|.|.
CATRQGSNTGELFF
TGTGCCACCAGGCAGGGATCGAACACCGGGGAGCTGTTTTTT
>TRBV5-1|TRBJ2-5|.|once
CASSFGGWETQYF
TGCGCCAGCAGCTTCGGGGGATGGGAGACCCAGTACTTC
>TRBV5-4|TRBJ1-1|TRBD1|.
CASSSGQVRVWTEAFF
TGTGCCAGCAGCTCTGGACAGGTTAGGGTTTGGACTGAAGCTTTCTTT
>TRBV5-1|TRBJ2-1|TRBD2|.
CASSPASGPFGNEQFF
TGCGCCAGCAGCCCCGCTAGCGGACCATTCGGCAATGAGCAGTTCTTC
>TRBV10-3|TRBJ1-6|.|.
CAISESSGNSPLHF
TGTGCCATCAGTGAGTCCAGCGGCAATTCACCCCTCCACTTT
>TRBV2|TRBJ2-1|TRBD2|.
CASSESETSGGPSYNEQFF
TGTGCCAGCAGTGAAAGTGAGACTAGCGGGGGCCCCTCCTACAATGAGCAGTTCTTC
>TRBV6-5|TRBJ2-5|TRBD2|.
CASSFTSGGDQETQYF
TGTGCCAGCAGTTTTACTAGCGGGGGGGACCAAGAGACCCAGTACTTC
>TRBV10-3|TRBJ1-5|.|.
CAITGGLNQPQHF
TGTGCCATCACTGGGGGCCTCAATCAGCCCCAGCATTTT
>TRBV5-1|TRBJ2-5|.|.
CASSLGQTGVQETQYF
TGCGCCAGCAGCTTGGGCCAGACAGGCGTCCAAGAGACCCAGTACTTC
>TRBV6-5|TRBJ2-7|.|.
CASSFTISYEQYF
TGTGCCAGCAGTTTCACAATCTCCTACGAGCAGTACTTC
>TRBV30|TRBJ2-1|.|.
CAWSFGSSYNEQFF
TGTGCCTGGAGTTTTGGGAGCTCCTACAATGAGCAGTTCTTC
>TRBV15|TRBJ2-6|.|.
CATSRVRSRYSGANVLTF
TGTGCCACCAGCAGAGTACGATCCAGGTACTCTGGGGCCAACGTCCTGACTTTC
>TRBV9|TRBJ2-3|.|.
CASSVSSTDTQYF
TGTGCCAGCAGCGTATCGAGCACAGATACGCAGTATTTT
>TRBV9|TRBJ2-5|TRBD2|.
CATTQGGGGAGETQYF
TGTGCCACCACCCAGGGGGGCGGGGGGGCCGGGGAGACCCAGTACTTC
>TRBV28|TRBJ2-7|.|.
CASSLGAGPLSYEQYF
TGTGCCAGCAGTTTAGGGGCCGGGCCCCTATCCTACGAGCAGTACTTC
>TRBV2|TRBJ2-4|.|.
CASSQHGGLNIQYF
TGTGCCAGCAGTCAACACGGGGGTCTAAACATTCAGTACTTC
>TRBV7-2|TRBJ1-6|.|.
CASSTLIINSPLHF
TGTGCCAGCAGCACCCTAATTATAAATTCACCCCTCCACTTT
>TRBV6-5|TRBJ1-4|.|.
CASRDSSNEKLFF
TGTGCCAGTCGGGACTCCTCTAATGAAAAACTGTTTTTT
>TRBV3-1/TRBV3-2|TRBJ1-6|.|.
CASSQEILRGYSPLHF
TGTGCCAGCAGCCAAGAAATATTAAGGGGTTATTCACCCCTCCACTTT
>TRBV28|TRBJ1-5|.|.
CASSLRQDSNQPQHF
TGTGCCAGCAGTTTACGACAGGATAGCAATCAGCCCCAGCATTTT
>TRBV7-8|TRBJ1-1|TRBD1|.
CASSTDRGEAFF
TGTGCCAGCAGCACCGACAGGGGTGAAGCTTTCTTT
>TRBV4-1|TRBJ1-6|TRBD1|.
CASSRPDRGDSPLHF
TGCGCCAGCAGCCGCCCGGACAGGGGTGATTCACCCCTCCACTTT
>TRBV30|TRBJ2-1|TRBD2|once
CAWSAKTGTRLSEQFF
TGTGCCTGGAGTGCCAAGACCGGGACTAGGTTAAGTGAGCAGTTCTTC
>TRBV9|TRBJ2-3|.|.
CASSATPRRGTDTQYF
TGTGCCAGCAGCGCGACCCCCCGAAGGGGGACCGATACGCAGTATTTT
>TRBV5-1|TRBJ2-5|TRBD2|.
CASSLSGGRLETQYF
TGCGCCAGCAGCTTATCGGGGGGGCGATTAGAGACCCAGTACTTC
>TRBV7-2|TRBJ1-2|TRBD1|.
CASSLVGGDGYTF
TGTGCCAGCAGCTTAGTAGGGGGCGATGGCTACACCTTC
>TRBV18|TRBJ1-4|.|.
CASSPGLFEKLFF
TGTGCCAGCTCACCGGGGCTGTTTGAAAAACTGTTTTTT
>TRBV28|TRBJ2-6|.|.
CASSPLSGANVLTF
TGTGCCAGCAGTCCGCTCAGTGGGGCCAACGTCCTGACTTTC
>TRBV23-1|TRBJ2-4|TRBD1|.
CASSQNIQGASNIQYF
TGCGCCAGCAGTCAAAACATACAGGGGGCTTCAAACATTCAGTACTTC
>TRBV4-2|TRBJ2-7|TRBD2|.
CASSHRLAGGATEQYF
TGTGCCAGCAGCCACCGACTAGCGGGGGGTGCCACCGAGCAGTACTTC